The 5 T cell receptor beta chains reported below all come from one sample, sequenced in a study of T cells after posttransplantation cyclophosphamide. Produced via immunoSEQ multiplex PCR; TCRdb's table is partial and in-frame only. The data show about 43,000 clones, with 90% seen just once and 2% to 2.5% held by the top ten. Busulfan-fludarabine conditioning, marrow transplant, and cyclophosphamide on days +3 and +4 were administered. The sample in question was PBMCs, obtained 55 to 70 days after allogeneic stem cell transplant with posttransplant cyclophosphamide. The receptors were sampled from a male patient aged 60 to 75 who received an allogeneic stem cell transplant from a related donor and was CMV-positive. A share of the T cells may be of graft donor origin.

This chain links TRBV2 with TRBJ2-2, with 9 bases matching TRBD2. V lost 7 bases to trimming and J lost 6 bases; unmatched junction nucleotides: 12. The CDR3 consists of 16 residues. In germline, CDR1 is SNHLY, CDR2 FYNNEI. The CDR3 DNA sequence: TGTGCCAGCATCCCGGGACTAGCTGGCGTTTCCGGGGAGCTGTTTTTT. It is translated as CASIPGLAGVSGELFF.

The chain employs TRBV5-4 and TRBJ2-2; no definite D call. This CDR3 spans 13 amino acids. Trimming stripped 0 bases from V and 5 bases from J, with 5 bases between. Germline lookup yields CDR1 SGHNT and CDR2 YYREEE (reference sequence). The CDR3 here is CASSLGATGELFF. In nucleotides, the CDR3 is TGTGCCAGCAGCTTGGGGGCAACCGGGGAGCTGTTTTTT. The full variable domain, completed using reference TRBV5-4 and TRBJ2-2, is ETGVTQSPTHLIKTRGQQVTLRCSSQSGHNTVSWYQQALGQGPQFIFQYYREEENGRGNFPPRFSGLQFPNYSSELNVNALELDDSALYLCASSLGATGELFFGEGSRLTVL.

The J gene is TRBJ1-1, the V gene TRBV2; maybe TRBD1 (5 bases). The CDR3 length is 13 residues. Germline loops: CDR1 SNHLY, CDR2 FYNNEI. V dropped 6 bases and J dropped 2 bases, with 10 bases sitting between them. For the CDR3, the DNA is TGTGCCAGCAGGAGACAGCCTAACACTGAAGCTTTCTTT. Its protein is CASRRQPNTEAFF.

The gene calls are TRBV27 and TRBJ2-6, with 10 bases aligning to TRBD1. Germline V lookup: CDR1 MNHEY, CDR2 SMNVEV (reference sequence). The ends lost 5 bases at V and 2 bases at J; junction bases unmatched: 9. The CDR3 is 18 amino acids. This chain's CDR3 is CASSPPGQGFPGANVLTF. In DNA, the CDR3 is TGTGCCAGCAGTCCCCCGGGACAGGGGTTCCCTGGGGCCAACGTCCTGACTTTC.

The chain is built from TRBV4-1 and TRBJ2-3; D call uncertain. Trimming removed 3 bases at V and 11 bases at J, with 18 bases between. Germline CDR1 is MGHRA and CDR2 is YSYEKL. The CDR3 length is 14 residues. The CDR3 DNA is TGCGCCAGCAGCCAGGCCTTGGGCCGTGAAGAGCAGTATTTT. Translated, it gives CASSQALGREEQYF.